The clone carrying this TCR beta chain was seen a handful of times. Its cognate antigen is unknown. Donors were nominally healthy when sampled, though unrecorded immune exposures were likely. The entry originates in a study of cytomegalovirus exposure and HLA in healthy donors. Whole-study results and caveats: Most TCR beta V segments were productive about 87% or about 30% of the time in an earlier analysis.

13 Jbeta primers and 60 Vbeta primers were used for the PCR. The assay was immunoSEQ multiplex PCR, and TCRdb's table has in-frame clones only and misses some. The table shows more than 200,000 clones, with approximately 70% occurring only once. The ends lost 0 bases at V and 0 bases at J; junction bases unmatched: 11. Germline V gene sequence: CDR1 SGDLS, CDR2 YYNGEE. The CDR3 is 20 amino acids. Sample: PBMCs. The chain couples TRBV9 to TRBJ2-3; 12 bases are a match to TRBD2. The source of this sequence is a man aged 40-49 years in good health and CMV-seropositive. The CDR3 bases are TGTGCCAGCAGCGTAGGGGCTAGCGGGGGGGTCGTAACTAGCACAGATACGCAGTATTTT. Residues: CASSVGASGGVVTSTDTQYF.